One and the same sample provided the 2 T cell receptor beta chains below, sequenced in a study of T-cell memory formation after mild COVID-19. TCRdb called the 5' RACE reads again in MiXCR, with one record for every CDR3 protein. This sample has roughly 240,000 distinct CDR3 sequences, with 15% found just once. Material for sequencing was PBMCs or a T cell subset sorted from them (not recorded which). These receptors were taken from an adult woman who had mild COVID-19 (a few samples of this study predate the infection). Cell type and time point are not known.

This chain uses TRBV6-2 or TRBV6-3 with TRBJ2-2; TRBD1 matches at 8 bases. The CDR3 is 15 residues long. From germline, CDR1 is MNHEY and CDR2 SVGEGT. V lost 4 bases, J lost 4 bases, and 5 bases stayed unmatched. The CDR3, as DNA: TGTGCCAGCAGTTTGGACAGGGCAACCACCGGGGAGCTGTTTTTT. This sequence encodes CASSLDRATTGELFF.

The chain joins TRBV5-1 to TRBJ2-1; TRBD2 agrees at 12 bases. This CDR3 is built from 13 residues. V gave up 4 bases and J gave up 12 bases; unmatched junction bases: 5. CDR1 is SGHRS and CDR2 is YFSETQ in the germline V gene. The CDR3 nucleotides are TGCGCCAGCAGCGAGACTAGCGGGAGTGGGCAGTTCTTC. Amino acids: CASSETSGSGQFF.